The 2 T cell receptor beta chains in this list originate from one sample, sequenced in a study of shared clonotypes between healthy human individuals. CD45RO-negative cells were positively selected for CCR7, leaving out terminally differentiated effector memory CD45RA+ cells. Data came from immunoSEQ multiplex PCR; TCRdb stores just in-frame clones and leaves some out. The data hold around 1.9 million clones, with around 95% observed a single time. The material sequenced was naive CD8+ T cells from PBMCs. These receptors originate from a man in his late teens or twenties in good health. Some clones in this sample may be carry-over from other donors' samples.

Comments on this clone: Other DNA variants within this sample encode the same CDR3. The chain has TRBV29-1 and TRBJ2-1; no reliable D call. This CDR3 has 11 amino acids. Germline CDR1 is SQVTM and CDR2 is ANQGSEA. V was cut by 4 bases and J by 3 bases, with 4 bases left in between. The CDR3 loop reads CSVGGYNEQFF. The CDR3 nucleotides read TGCAGCGTTGGGGGCTACAATGAGCAGTTCTTC.

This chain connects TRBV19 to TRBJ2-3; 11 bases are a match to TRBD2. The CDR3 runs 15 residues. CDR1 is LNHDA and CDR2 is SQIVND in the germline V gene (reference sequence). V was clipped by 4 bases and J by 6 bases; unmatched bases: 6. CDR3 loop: CASSRLAGGLDTQYF. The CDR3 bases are TGTGCCAGTAGTAGGTTAGCGGGAGGGTTGGATACGCAGTATTTT.